This TCR beta chain was profiled in a study of T cell responses to AZD1222 COVID-19 vaccine. Study as a whole: Second-dose recipients at about 4 or about 12 weeks were treated as one pooled group. Notes on the study in general: Vaccination with two AZD1222 doses was followed by a rise in Spike-specific TCR breadth and depth. Females outnumbered males among donors, who were mostly white British; clonal diversity was possibly underestimated. Close to half of all spike-specific TCRs reportedly target regions of the variants that are unmutated.

As concerns this clone: Antigen: not known.

Assay used: immunoSEQ multiplex PCR; TCRdb lists only in-frame clones, some missing. The sample has around 120,000 clones, 80% to 95% seen once. This TCR derives from an adult in good health. The material sequenced was peripheral blood, taken on day 0 of AZD1222 vaccination.

The CDR3 DNA reads TGTGCCAGCAGCTTAGGTGCTAGCGCCCGCTACGAGCAGTACTTC. This sequence encodes CASSLGASARYEQYF. V is TRBV7-6 and J is TRBJ2-7; the D gene is possibly TRBD2 (6 bases). Germline CDR1 reads SGHVS; CDR2 reads FNYEAQ. The CDR3 extends over 15 amino acids. Trimming cost V 1 base and J 3 bases, with 13 bases left between them.